Listed here are 2 T cell receptor beta chains from one sample, sequenced in a study of regulatory and conventional T cells in RAG deficiency. Blood CD4+ CD25-high CD127-low regulatory T cells supplied the genomic DNA template. Only in-frame clones appear in the TCRdb table, and some are missing; sequencing was by immunoSEQ multiplex PCR. The table shows approximately 10,000 clones, with approximately 95% occurring only once. The data also belong to a second study, concerning regulatory T cells. That work states: The primer mix had 52 TRBV and 13 TRBJ primers.

Sequencing was done on a sample of CD127- CD25+ CD4+ Tregs sorted from blood. The receptors were sampled from a human donor in good health.

The count of this clone is one. The chain employs TRBV10-2 and TRBJ2-1, with TRBD2 identical over 12 bases. The CDR3 runs 16 residues. Germline CDR1 WSHSY, CDR2 SAAADI. The V gene end was trimmed by 3 bases and the J gene end by 5 bases; junction bases not matched to a gene: 5. DNA for the CDR3: TGCGCCAGCAGTGATCTTAGGACTAGCGGGAACAATGAGCAGTTCTTC. Translated, it gives CASSDLRTSGNNEQFF.

V is TRBV19 and J is TRBJ2-5; 10 nucleotides align to TRBD2. Germline V lookup: CDR1 LNHDA, CDR2 SQIVND (reference sequence). The CDR3 covers 15 residues. With 5 bases clipped from V and 5 bases from J, the junction kept 8 bases outside the gene matches. The CDR3 loop reads CASSVTGTSVETQYF. The DNA for the CDR3 is TGTGCCAGTAGTGTCACCGGGACTAGCGTGGAGACCCAGTACTTC.